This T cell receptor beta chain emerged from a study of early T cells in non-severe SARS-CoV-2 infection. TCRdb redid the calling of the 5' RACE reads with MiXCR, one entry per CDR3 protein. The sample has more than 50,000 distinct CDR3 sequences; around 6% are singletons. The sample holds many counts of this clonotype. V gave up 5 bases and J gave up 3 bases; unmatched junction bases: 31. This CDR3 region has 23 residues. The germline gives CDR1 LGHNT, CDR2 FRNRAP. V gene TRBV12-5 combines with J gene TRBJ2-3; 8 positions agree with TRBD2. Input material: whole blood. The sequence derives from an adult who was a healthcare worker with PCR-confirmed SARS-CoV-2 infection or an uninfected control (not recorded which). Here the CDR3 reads CASGLVLEPGTRDVGSGTDTQYF. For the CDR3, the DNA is TGTGCTAGTGGTCTTGTCCTCGAGCCCGGGACTAGGGACGTGGGGTCTGGGACAGATACGCAGTATTTT.